One sample yielded the 20 T cell receptor beta chains listed below, sequenced in a study of regulatory T cells in long-lasting Graves disease. The TCR beta library used iRepertoire HTBI primers with Arm-PCR amplification of CDR3. A single record per CDR3 protein comes from TCRdb applying MiXCR to the multiplex PCR reads. Here the sample spans about 440,000 distinct CDR3 sequences, just under 15% being singletons. Noted time point: newly diagnosed GD, antithyroid drugs for less than 3 months. With RNA extracted from PBMCs as input, the TCR library was made. This sample was shared with a second study, whose subject was T cells in Graves' hyperthyroidism and ophthalmopathy.

Source: peripheral blood mononuclear cells (PBMCs), taken at new diagnosis, from a patient treated with antithyroid drugs. Every receptor here comes from a woman in her thirties with Graves disease.

This clonotype showed up many times. This sequence joins TRBV20-1 and TRBJ1-1; unclear D gene. The CDR3 extends over 13 amino acids. Germline CDR1 and CDR2: DFQATT and SNEGSKA (reference sequence). With 6 bases removed from V and 0 bases from J, the gap between germline ends came to 11 bases. The chain's CDR3 is CSASDGMNTEAFF. CDR3 in DNA: TGCAGTGCCTCGGACGGAATGAACACTGAAGCTTTCTTT.

In this sample, this clonotype turned up many times. The V gene is TRBV6-1, the J gene TRBJ1-6; maybe TRBD1 (5 bases). The length of the CDR3 is 16 residues. Germline lookup yields CDR1 MNHNS and CDR2 SASEGT. V lost 7 bases to trimming and J lost 7 bases, with 20 bases between them. The CDR3 DNA is TGTGCCAGCAACCACCGTAGGGGATCTAGCAATTCACCCCTCCACTTT. It encodes CASNHRRGSSNSPLHF.

This clonotype was seen many times. This rearrangement joins TRBV11-2 to TRBJ1-1, with 8 bases identical to TRBD1. The ends lost 2 bases at V and 6 bases at J; junction bases unmatched: 5. The CDR3 runs 14 residues. The germline CDR1 and CDR2 sequences are SGHAT and FQNNGV. CDR3 DNA sequence: TGTGCCAGCAGCTTATCAGGGGGCGGAGCTGAAGCTTTCTTT. It translates to CASSLSGGGAEAFF.

This CDR3 is CASSRGARSGYTF. The CDR3 DNA reads as TGCGCCAGTAGTCGGGGGGCGCGTTCTGGCTACACCTTC. This chain links TRBV4-1 with TRBJ1-2; TRBD1 is a possible D gene (6 bases). The germline V gene has CDR1 MGHRA and CDR2 YSYEKL. The CDR3 extends over 13 amino acids. Trimming shortened V by 9 bases and J by 7 bases, and 18 bases separated the two germline ends.

There are many counts of this clonotype. The chain is built from TRBV29-1 and TRBJ1-2; tentatively, D is TRBD1 (6 bases). V lost 5 bases to trimming and J lost 6 bases, with 10 bases between them. Germline assignment: CDR1 SQVTM and CDR2 ANQGSEA. The CDR3 contains 11 residues. The CDR3 region is CSVQGGNGYTF. CDR3 sequence (DNA): TGCAGCGTTCAAGGGGGTAATGGCTACACCTTC.

This clonotype was observed many times. V and J are TRBV15 and TRBJ2-1; no firm D call. CDR1 LNHNV and CDR2 YYDKDF come from the germline V gene (reference sequence). The CDR3 runs 13 residues. Trimming took 2 bases from V and 4 from J, leaving 6 bases between them. CDR3 sequence reads: CATSRRDYNEQFF. CDR3 sequence (DNA): TGTGCCACCAGCAGAAGAGATTACAATGAGCAGTTCTTC.

Only a few counts were recorded for this clonotype. This chain joins TRBV6-5 and TRBJ1-1; 11 bases map to TRBD1. The CDR3 is made up of 16 amino acids. V shed 1 base and J 5 bases; nucleotides not matched to a gene: 6. In germline, CDR1 is MNHEY, CDR2 SVGAGI. CDR3 residues: CASSYYSGTGGTEAFF. The DNA for the CDR3 is TGTGCCAGCAGTTACTACTCCGGGACAGGGGGTACTGAAGCTTTCTTT.

This clonotype came up many times. The chain carries TRBV12-3 or TRBV12-4 and TRBJ2-7; TRBD2 matches 12 bases. The CDR3 extends over 19 amino acids. Trimming removed 1 base from V and 6 bases from J; junction bases left unmatched: 16. In DNA form, the CDR3 reads TGTGCCAGCAGTTTAGGCGAGCATACCCTAGCGGGAGGGAAGAGCGAGCAGTACTTC. As protein: CASSLGEHTLAGGKSEQYF.

This clonotype has a handful of counts. The V gene is TRBV30, the J gene TRBJ2-7, with D perhaps TRBD1 (6 bases). This CDR3 has 15 amino acids. Trimming cost V 1 base and J 4 bases, with 17 bases left between them. Germline CDR1 GTSNPN, CDR2 SVGIG (reference sequence). The CDR3, as DNA: TGTGCCTGGAGTGCAAATCAGGGGTTTGGGTACGAGCAGTACTTC. This codes for CAWSANQGFGYEQYF.

This clonotype showed up many times. The rearrangement joins TRBV6-5 to TRBJ2-5; TRBD2 aligns across 8 bases. The CDR3 sequence is 16 residues long. Germline values: CDR1 MNHEY, CDR2 SVGAGI. Germline trimming cut 0 bases from V and 3 bases from J; bases unmatched to any gene: 6. The chain's CDR3 is CASSYSGLAGKETQYF. The CDR3 DNA reads as TGTGCCAGCAGTTACTCTGGTCTAGCGGGTAAAGAGACCCAGTACTTC.

At least ten counts were recorded for this clonotype. The V call is TRBV20-1, the J call TRBJ2-3, with 10 nucleotides matching TRBD2. The V gene's germline CDR1 is DFQATT and CDR2 SNEGSKA (reference sequence). The CDR3 is 16 amino acids. V lost 4 bases to trimming and J lost 0 bases; unmatched junction nucleotides: 7. The CDR3 is CSANPTSGASTDTQYF. Written as DNA, the CDR3 is TGCAGTGCTAATCCCACTAGCGGGGCTAGCACAGATACGCAGTATTTT.

This clonotype was observed a few times. V is TRBV20-1 and J is TRBJ2-7, with 10 positions matching TRBD2. The CDR3 runs 15 residues. Germline V lookup: CDR1 DFQATT, CDR2 SNEGSKA (reference sequence). The ends lost 3 bases at V and 6 bases at J; junction bases unmatched: 11. This chain's CDR3 is CSARATSGLASEQYF. The CDR3 DNA reads as TGCAGTGCTAGGGCGACTAGCGGGCTGGCTTCCGAGCAGTACTTC.

The gene calls are TRBV5-1 and TRBJ1-4; D call uncertain. The CDR3 has 16 amino acids. V lost 4 bases, J lost 0 bases, and 13 bases lay in between. CDR1 and CDR2 from the germline V gene are SGHRS and YFSETQ. CDR3 in amino acids: CASSPGPVTTNEKLFF. The CDR3 region has the DNA TGCGCCAGCAGCCCCGGACCAGTAACAACTAATGAAAAACTGTTTTTT.

This clonotype was observed at least ten times. This chain joins TRBV29-1 and TRBJ2-3; D possibly corresponds to TRBD1 (6 bases). Germline CDR1 SQVTM, CDR2 ANQGSEA. V lost 7 bases and J lost 5, with 13 bases in between. This CDR3 spans 12 amino acids. CDR3 DNA: TGCAGCGGGACAGCATATGGAGATACGCAGTATTTT. Protein product: CSGTAYGDTQYF.

At least ten counts were recorded for this clonotype. The chain employs TRBV5-1 and TRBJ2-1; TRBD2 aligns across 9 bases. This CDR3 is built from 16 residues. Germline loops: CDR1 SGHRS, CDR2 YFSETQ. With V trimmed by 0 bases and J by 7 bases, 8 bases remained unmatched. The CDR3 sequence is CASSLASGIAGNEQFF. The CDR3 bases are TGCGCCAGCAGCTTGGCTAGCGGGATAGCGGGGAATGAGCAGTTCTTC.

At least ten counts were recorded for this clonotype. The V gene is TRBV11-2, the J gene TRBJ2-5; D not certain. This CDR3 has 15 residues. Germline assignment: CDR1 SGHAT and CDR2 FQNNGV. Trimming left V 0 bases short and J 0 bases short, with 8 bases between. The CDR3 DNA is TGTGCCAGCAGCTTAGATCACGGGTACCAAGAGACCCAGTACTTC. This translates into CASSLDHGYQETQYF.

The sample holds many counts of this clonotype. The genes are TRBV3-1 and TRBJ1-2; D is unclear. V was shortened by 4 bases and J by 6 bases, with 18 bases between the two germline ends. The CDR3 consists of 15 residues. Germline assignment: CDR1 LGHDT and CDR2 YNNKEL (reference sequence). The CDR3, as DNA: TGTGCCAGCAGCCCCCTGTTGACCTCTATTCATGGCTACACCTTC. Protein product: CASSPLLTSIHGYTF. Filled out from reference TRBV3-1 and TRBJ1-2, the complete variable domain reads DTAVSQTPKYLVTQMGNDKSIKCEQNLGHDTMYWYKQDSKKFLKIMFSYNNKELIINETVPNRFSPKSPDKAHLNLHINSLELGDSAVYFCASSPLLTSIHGYTFGSGTRLTVV.

This sequence joins TRBV19 and TRBJ1-2; a possible D gene is TRBD1 (6 bases). CDR3 size: 17 residues. CDR1 is LNHDA and CDR2 is SQIVND in the germline V gene (reference sequence). The ends were cut back, 3 bases at V and 4 bases at J, with 21 bases in the middle. The CDR3 DNA sequence: TGTGCCAGTAGTATCTCTTCGGGGGGCGCCGGGGTCTATGGCTACACCTTC. It translates to CASSISSGGAGVYGYTF.

Many counts were recorded for this clonotype. This chain uses TRBV5-1 with TRBJ2-1; D call uncertain. Germline CDR1 reads SGHRS; CDR2 reads YFSETQ. V dropped 5 bases and J dropped 9 bases, with 15 bases sitting between them. This CDR3 comprises 13 residues. The CDR3 coding sequence is TGCGCCAGCAGTCTGGGATCCCAAGGTGAGCAGTTCTTC. This translates into CASSLGSQGEQFF.

V is TRBV20-1 and J is TRBJ1-1; D is unresolved. CDR1 is DFQATT and CDR2 is SNEGSKA in the germline V gene (reference sequence). Trimming took off 3 bases at V and 0 bases at J, with 5 bases between the two ends. The CDR3 totals 12 residues. Here the CDR3 DNA reads TGCAGTGCTAGGCAGTTGAACACTGAAGCTTTCTTT. Its protein is CSARQLNTEAFF.